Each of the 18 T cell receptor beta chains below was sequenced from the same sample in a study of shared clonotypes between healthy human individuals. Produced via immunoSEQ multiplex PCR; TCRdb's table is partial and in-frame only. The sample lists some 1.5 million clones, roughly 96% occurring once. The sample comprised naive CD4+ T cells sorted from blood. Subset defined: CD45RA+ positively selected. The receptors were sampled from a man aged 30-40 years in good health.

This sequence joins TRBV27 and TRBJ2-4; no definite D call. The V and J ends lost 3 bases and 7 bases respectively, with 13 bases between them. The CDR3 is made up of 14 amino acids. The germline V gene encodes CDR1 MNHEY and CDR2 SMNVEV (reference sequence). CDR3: CASSLSTQGNIQYF. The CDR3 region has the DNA TGTGCCAGCAGTTTGTCGACCCAAGGTAACATTCAGTACTTC.

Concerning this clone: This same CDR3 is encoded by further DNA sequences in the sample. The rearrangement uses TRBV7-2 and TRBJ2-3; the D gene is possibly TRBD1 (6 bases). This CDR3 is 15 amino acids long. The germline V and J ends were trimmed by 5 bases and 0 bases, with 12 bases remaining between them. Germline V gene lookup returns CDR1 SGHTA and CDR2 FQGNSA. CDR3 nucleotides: TGTGCCAGCAGCCAGGACAGTTTCAGCACAGATACGCAGTATTTT. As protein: CASSQDSFSTDTQYF.

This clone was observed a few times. CDR3 sequence reads: CASSLYGANVLTF. CDR3 in DNA: TGTGCCAGCAGTTTATATGGGGCCAACGTCCTGACTTTC. This chain links TRBV27 with TRBJ2-6; D is unclear. V gave up 1 base and J gave up 3 bases, with 1 base separating them. The CDR3 runs to 13 residues. Per the germline V gene, CDR1 is MNHEY and CDR2 is SMNVEV (reference sequence).

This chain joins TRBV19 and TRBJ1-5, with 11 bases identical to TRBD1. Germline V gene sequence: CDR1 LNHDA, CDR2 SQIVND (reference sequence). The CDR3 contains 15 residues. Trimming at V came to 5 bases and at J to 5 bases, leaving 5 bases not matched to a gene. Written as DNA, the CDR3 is TGTGCCAGTAGTCAGGACAGGGGGCCAGATCAGCCCCAGCATTTT. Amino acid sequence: CASSQDRGPDQPQHF.

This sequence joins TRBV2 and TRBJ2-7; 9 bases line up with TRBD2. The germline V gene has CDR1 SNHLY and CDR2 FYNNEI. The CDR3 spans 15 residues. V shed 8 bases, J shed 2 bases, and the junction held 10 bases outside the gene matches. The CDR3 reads CASRFSSGIPYEQYF. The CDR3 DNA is TGTGCCAGCCGTTTCTCTAGCGGGATCCCCTACGAGCAGTACTTC.

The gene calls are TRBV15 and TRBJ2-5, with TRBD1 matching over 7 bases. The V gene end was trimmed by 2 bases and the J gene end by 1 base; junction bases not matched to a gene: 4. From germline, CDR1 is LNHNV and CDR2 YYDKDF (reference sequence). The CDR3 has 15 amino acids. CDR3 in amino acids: CATSRSGQIQETQYF. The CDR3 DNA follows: TGTGCCACCAGCAGATCGGGACAGATCCAAGAGACCCAGTACTTC. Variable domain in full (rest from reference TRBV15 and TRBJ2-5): DAMVIQNPRYQVTQFGKPVTLSCSQTLNHNVMYWYQQKSSQAPKLLFHYYDKDFNNEADTPDNFQSRRPNTSFCFLDIRSPGLGDTAMYLCATSRSGQIQETQYFGPGTRLLVL.

CDR3 DNA: TGTGCCAGCAGCCCCAGCCGGGGACCCATGAACACCGGGGAGCTGTTTTTT. This gives the protein CASSPSRGPMNTGELFF. The chain links TRBV7-8 to TRBJ2-2; D is tentatively TRBD1 or TRBD2 (5 bases each). This CDR3 spans 17 amino acids. V was clipped by 5 bases and J by 1 base, with 17 bases between them. CDR1 is SGHVS and CDR2 is FQNEAQ in the germline V gene.

The CDR3 loop reads CASSLLSRNEAFF. The CDR3 region has the DNA TGTGCCAGCAGTTTATTGTCGCGGAATGAAGCTTTCTTT. This rearrangement joins TRBV28 to TRBJ1-1, with unresolved D. This CDR3 is built from 13 residues. Germline V gives CDR1 MDHEN, CDR2 SYDVKM. Trimming stripped 1 base from V and 7 bases from J, with 10 bases between.

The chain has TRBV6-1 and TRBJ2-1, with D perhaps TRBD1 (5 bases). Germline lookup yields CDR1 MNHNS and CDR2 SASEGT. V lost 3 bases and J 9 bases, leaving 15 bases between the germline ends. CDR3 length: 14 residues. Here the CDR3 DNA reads TGTGCCAGCAGTGACCGGCGGACCCAGGGTGAGCAGTTCTTC. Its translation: CASSDRRTQGEQFF.

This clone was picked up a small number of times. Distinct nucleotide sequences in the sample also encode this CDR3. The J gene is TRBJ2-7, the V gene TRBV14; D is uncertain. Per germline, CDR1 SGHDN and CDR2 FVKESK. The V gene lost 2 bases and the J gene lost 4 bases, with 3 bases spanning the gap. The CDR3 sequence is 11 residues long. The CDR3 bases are TGTGCCAGCAGCCAATCTTACGAGCAGTACTTC. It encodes CASSQSYEQYF.

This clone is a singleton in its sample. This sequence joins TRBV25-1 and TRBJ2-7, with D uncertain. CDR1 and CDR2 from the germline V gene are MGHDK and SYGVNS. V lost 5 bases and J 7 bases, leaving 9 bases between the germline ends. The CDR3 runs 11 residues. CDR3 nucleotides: TGTGCCAGCAGTCTTGAACGTGAGCAGTACTTC. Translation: CASSLEREQYF.

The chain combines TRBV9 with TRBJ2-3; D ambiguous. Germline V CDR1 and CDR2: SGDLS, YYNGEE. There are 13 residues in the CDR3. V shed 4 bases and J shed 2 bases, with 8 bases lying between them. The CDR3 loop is CASSIGPTDTQYF. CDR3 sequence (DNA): TGTGCCAGCAGCATTGGGCCCACAGATACGCAGTATTTT.

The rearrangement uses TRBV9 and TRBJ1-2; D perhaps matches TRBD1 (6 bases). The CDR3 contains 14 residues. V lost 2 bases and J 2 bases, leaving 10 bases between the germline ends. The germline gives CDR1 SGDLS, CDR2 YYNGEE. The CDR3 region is CASSVNTGNYGYTF. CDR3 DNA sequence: TGTGCCAGCAGCGTGAATACAGGGAACTATGGCTACACCTTC. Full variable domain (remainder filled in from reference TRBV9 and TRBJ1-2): DSGVTQTPKHLITATGQRVTLRCSPRSGDLSVYWYQQSLDQGLQFLIQYYNGEERAKGNILERFSAQQFPDLHSELNLSSLELGDSALYFCASSVNTGNYGYTFGSGTRLTVV.

In nucleotides, the CDR3 is TGTGCCACCAGCAGAGAAAGGACAACCGTTCGGACCCAGTACTTC. Amino acid sequence: CATSRERTTVRTQYF. The J gene is TRBJ2-5, the V gene TRBV15; a possible D gene is TRBD1 (5 bases). Germline CDR1 LNHNV, CDR2 YYDKDF (reference sequence). The CDR3 consists of 15 residues. V was shortened by 0 bases and J by 7 bases, with 15 bases between the two germline ends.

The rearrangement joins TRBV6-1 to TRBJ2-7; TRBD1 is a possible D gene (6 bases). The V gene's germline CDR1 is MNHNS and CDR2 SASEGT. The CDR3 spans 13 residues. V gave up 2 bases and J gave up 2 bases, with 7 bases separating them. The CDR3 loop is CASSERGTYEQYF. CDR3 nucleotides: TGTGCCAGCAGTGAAAGGGGGACCTACGAGCAGTACTTC.

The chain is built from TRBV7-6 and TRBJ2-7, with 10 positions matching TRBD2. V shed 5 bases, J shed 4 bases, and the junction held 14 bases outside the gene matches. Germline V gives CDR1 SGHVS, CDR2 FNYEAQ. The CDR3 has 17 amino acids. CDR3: CASSQIPSGRAPYEQYF. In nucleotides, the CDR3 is TGTGCCAGCAGCCAGATCCCCAGCGGGAGGGCCCCATACGAGCAGTACTTC.

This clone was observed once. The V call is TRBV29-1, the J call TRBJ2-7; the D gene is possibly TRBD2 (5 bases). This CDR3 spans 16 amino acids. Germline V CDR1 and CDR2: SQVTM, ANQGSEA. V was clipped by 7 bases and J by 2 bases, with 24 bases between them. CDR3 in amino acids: CSGLGRWEQDAYEQYF. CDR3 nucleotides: TGCAGCGGCCTAGGTAGGTGGGAGCAGGACGCCTACGAGCAGTACTTC.

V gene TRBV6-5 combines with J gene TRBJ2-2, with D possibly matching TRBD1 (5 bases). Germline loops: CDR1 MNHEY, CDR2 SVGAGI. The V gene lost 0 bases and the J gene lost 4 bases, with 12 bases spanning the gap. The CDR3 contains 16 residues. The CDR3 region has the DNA TGTGCCAGCAGTTACTCGATCCCAGGGATCACCGGGGAGCTGTTTTTT. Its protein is CASSYSIPGITGELFF.